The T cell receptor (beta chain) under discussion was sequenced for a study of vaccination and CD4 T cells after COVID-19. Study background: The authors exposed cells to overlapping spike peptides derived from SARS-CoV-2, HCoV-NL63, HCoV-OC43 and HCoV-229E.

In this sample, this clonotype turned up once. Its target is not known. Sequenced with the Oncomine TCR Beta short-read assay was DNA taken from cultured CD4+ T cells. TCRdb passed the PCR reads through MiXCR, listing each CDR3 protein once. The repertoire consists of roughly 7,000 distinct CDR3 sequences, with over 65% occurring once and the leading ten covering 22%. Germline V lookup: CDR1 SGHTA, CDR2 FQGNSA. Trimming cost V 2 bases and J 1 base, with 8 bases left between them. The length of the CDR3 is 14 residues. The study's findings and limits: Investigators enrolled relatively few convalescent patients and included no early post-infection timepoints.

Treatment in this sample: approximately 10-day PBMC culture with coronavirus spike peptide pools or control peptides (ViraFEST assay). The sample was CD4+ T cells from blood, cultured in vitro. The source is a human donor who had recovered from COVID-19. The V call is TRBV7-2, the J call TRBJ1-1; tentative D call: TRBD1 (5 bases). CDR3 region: CASSLRGPNTEAFF. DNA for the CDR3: TGTGCCAGCAGCTTACGGGGACCGAACACTGAAGCTTTCTTT.